A selection of T cell receptor beta chains follows, all from one sample in a study of blood T cell repertoires in COVID-19. Sequencing used immunoSEQ multiplex PCR; TCRdb keeps in-frame clones, though not all of them. This sample has about 64,000 clones, with roughly 80% found just once. The sample consisted of peripheral blood. The receptors were gathered from a human donor in a cohort sampled during active COVID-19. The CDR3 runs from the conserved cysteine through the conserved F or W. A D gene is named only where the DNA matches it firmly. Clone size is given for some rows only: seen once, a few or many times, or a class if the clone is expanded.

abundance: .; v_gene: TRBV5-6; j_gene: TRBJ2-6; d_gene: .; CDR3nt: TGTGCCAGCAGCCCGCCCGCAGTTGGGGCCAACGTCCTGACTTTC; CDR3aa: CASSPPAVGANVLTF
abundance: .; v_gene: TRBV6-5; j_gene: TRBJ2-3; d_gene: .; CDR3nt: TGTGCCAGCAGCCACGATGGTCAGGATACGCAGTATTTT; CDR3aa: CASSHDGQDTQYF
abundance: .; v_gene: TRBV30; j_gene: TRBJ2-5; d_gene: .; CDR3nt: TGTGCCTGGAGTCCCCGGAGGGAGACCCAGTACTTC; CDR3aa: CAWSPRRETQYF
abundance: .; v_gene: TRBV2; j_gene: TRBJ1-2; d_gene: .; CDR3nt: TGTGCCAGCAGTGCGACCGACGGGAGTTATGGCTACACCTTC; CDR3aa: CASSATDGSYGYTF
abundance: .; v_gene: TRBV10-3; j_gene: TRBJ2-3; d_gene: .; CDR3nt: TGTGCCATCAGTGTTGGGGTAGGGGGAGCAGATACGCAGTATTTT; CDR3aa: CAISVGVGGADTQYF
abundance: once; v_gene: TRBV4-3; j_gene: TRBJ1-2; d_gene: .; CDR3nt: TGCGCCAGCAGCCAAGAAGCGGGGGGCTATGGCTACACCTTC; CDR3aa: CASSQEAGGYGYTF
abundance: .; v_gene: TRBV11-2; j_gene: TRBJ1-6; d_gene: .; CDR3nt: TGTGCCAGCACCCCCGCAAGCGTGAATTCACCCCTCCACTTT; CDR3aa: CASTPASVNSPLHF
abundance: .; v_gene: TRBV12-2; j_gene: TRBJ2-2; d_gene: .; CDR3nt: TGTGCAAGTCGCTTAGGCAGAGGACAGGTGACCGGGGAGCTGTTTTTT; CDR3aa: CASRLGRGQVTGELFF
abundance: .; v_gene: TRBV28; j_gene: TRBJ2-3; d_gene: TRBD2; CDR3nt: TGTGCCAGCAGTTTATCTACAGGACTAGCGGGAGAAACAGATACGCAGTATTTT; CDR3aa: CASSLSTGLAGETDTQYF
abundance: .; v_gene: TRBV5-6; j_gene: TRBJ2-7; d_gene: .; CDR3nt: TGTGCCACCCCAGCGGAGGCCACCTACGAGCAGTACTTC; CDR3aa: CATPAEATYEQYF
abundance: .; v_gene: TRBV5-4; j_gene: TRBJ2-5; d_gene: TRBD1; CDR3nt: TGTGCCAGCAGCTTGGGTTGGACAGGGATGGAGACCCAGTACTTC; CDR3aa: CASSLGWTGMETQYF
abundance: .; v_gene: TRBV9; j_gene: TRBJ1-2; d_gene: .; CDR3nt: TGTGCCAGCGGCCGTTCGGGGAATAACTATGGCTACACCTTC; CDR3aa: CASGRSGNNYGYTF
abundance: .; v_gene: TRBV5-1; j_gene: TRBJ2-5; d_gene: TRBD2; CDR3nt: TGCGCCAGCAGCGGACTAGCGGGAGGGGGGGAGACCCAGTACTTC; CDR3aa: CASSGLAGGGETQYF
abundance: .; v_gene: TRBV4-2; j_gene: TRBJ1-4; d_gene: .; CDR3nt: TGTGCCAGCAGCCAAGATGGAACAGGAGTGGGTGAAAAACTGTTTTTT; CDR3aa: CASSQDGTGVGEKLFF
abundance: .; v_gene: TRBV29-1; j_gene: TRBJ2-7; d_gene: .; CDR3nt: TGCAGCGTTGAAGACACAGCTTACGAGCAGTACTTC; CDR3aa: CSVEDTAYEQYF
abundance: few; v_gene: TRBV6-5; j_gene: TRBJ2-3; d_gene: TRBD1; CDR3nt: TGTGCCAGCAGTTACTCCGGGACAGGGCCATCGCAGTATTTT; CDR3aa: CASSYSGTGPSQYF
abundance: .; v_gene: TRBV7-8; j_gene: TRBJ1-2; d_gene: .; CDR3nt: TGTGCCAGCAGCTTAAAGAGTGCTAACTATGGCTACACCTTC; CDR3aa: CASSLKSANYGYTF
abundance: few; v_gene: TRBV9; j_gene: TRBJ2-7; d_gene: TRBD2; CDR3nt: TGTGCCAGCAGCCCATCGACTAGCGGGAGCCGCGAGCAGTACTTC; CDR3aa: CASSPSTSGSREQYF
abundance: .; v_gene: TRBV11-2; j_gene: TRBJ2-2; d_gene: .; CDR3nt: TGTGCCAGCAGCTTAGTTCAGGGGATCGCCGGGGAGCTGTTTTTT; CDR3aa: CASSLVQGIAGELFF
abundance: .; v_gene: TRBV18; j_gene: TRBJ2-7; d_gene: TRBD2; CDR3nt: TGTGCCAGCTCACCCCCTGGAAGCGGGAGGGCTGGGGAGCAGTACTTC; CDR3aa: CASSPPGSGRAGEQYF
abundance: .; v_gene: TRBV27; j_gene: TRBJ1-2; d_gene: TRBD1; CDR3nt: TGTGCCAGCAGTACCGACAGGGAAGGGAACTATGGCTACACCTTC; CDR3aa: CASSTDREGNYGYTF
abundance: .; v_gene: TRBV28; j_gene: TRBJ2-7; d_gene: .; CDR3nt: TGTGCCAGCAGTTTGAGAGGTGAGCAGTACTTC; CDR3aa: CASSLRGEQYF
abundance: .; v_gene: TRBV7-9; j_gene: TRBJ2-1; d_gene: TRBD2; CDR3nt: TGTGCCAGCAGCTTAGACGGGAGGGCGTACAATGAGCAGTTCTTC; CDR3aa: CASSLDGRAYNEQFF
abundance: .; v_gene: TRBV27; j_gene: TRBJ1-4; d_gene: .; CDR3nt: TGTGCCAGCAACCCCAGGGGCGAGATTAATGAAAAACTGTTTTTT; CDR3aa: CASNPRGEINEKLFF
abundance: .; v_gene: TRBV3-1/TRBV3-2; j_gene: TRBJ2-3; d_gene: .; CDR3nt: TGTGCCAGCAGCCTCCGTGCGGGCGGCGGTAGCACAGATACGCAGTATTTT; CDR3aa: CASSLRAGGGSTDTQYF
abundance: .; v_gene: TRBV5-1; j_gene: TRBJ2-7; d_gene: .; CDR3nt: TGCGCCAGCAGCTCGTTCGGGAGTATAATCAGGAACGAGCAGTACTTC; CDR3aa: CASSSFGSIIRNEQYF
abundance: .; v_gene: TRBV2; j_gene: TRBJ2-1; d_gene: TRBD1; CDR3nt: TGTGCCAGCAGTGTCCGGGACAGGGGGGTCAATGAGCAGTTCTTC; CDR3aa: CASSVRDRGVNEQFF
abundance: .; v_gene: TRBV2; j_gene: TRBJ1-1; d_gene: .; CDR3nt: TGTGCCACCGTGAAACGGTCCCCCGGGTTCCACACTGAAGCTTTCTTT; CDR3aa: CATVKRSPGFHTEAFF
abundance: many; v_gene: TRBV12-5; j_gene: TRBJ1-1; d_gene: .; CDR3nt: TGTGCTAGTGGGTTAATGAGGGGAGGTAACACTGAAGCTTTCTTT; CDR3aa: CASGLMRGGNTEAFF